The 13 T cell receptor beta chains below come from one sample, sequenced in a study of T cell clones after liver transplantation. Method: immunoSEQ multiplex PCR; TCRdb's copy keeps in-frame clones and lacks some. This table holds approximately 100,000 clones, 82% found once. The sample consisted of CD4+ T cells from blood, taken before liver transplant. Source of these receptors: a human donor who received a liver transplant.

This clone was seen a handful of times. As DNA, the CDR3 is TGCAGCGCTCGGGCCGGGACGGCAGAAAACATTCAGTACTTC. It codes for CSARAGTAENIQYF. The rearrangement uses TRBV29-1 and TRBJ2-4; D possibly matches TRBD1 or TRBD2 (5 bases each). V lost 7 bases and J lost 5, with 18 bases in between. Germline CDR1 is SQVTM and CDR2 is ANQGSEA. The CDR3 runs to 14 residues.

The chain has TRBV19 and TRBJ1-3; no clear D. V was shortened by 7 bases and J by 9 bases, with 16 bases between the two germline ends. The CDR3 is made up of 13 amino acids. Germline CDR1 LNHDA, CDR2 SQIVND (reference sequence). The CDR3 sequence: CASKNGVKGTIYF. The CDR3 DNA is TGTGCCAGTAAGAATGGAGTAAAGGGCACCATATATTTT.

This chain uses TRBV6-6 with TRBJ2-7; 7 bases fit TRBD2. The CDR3 covers 16 residues. CDR1 MNHNY and CDR2 SVGAGI come from the germline V gene (reference sequence). After removal of 1 base from V and 2 bases from J, the junction contained 8 bases not matched to a gene. The CDR3 sequence is CASSYWASGETYEQYF. As DNA, the CDR3 is TGTGCCAGCAGTTACTGGGCCAGCGGGGAAACCTACGAGCAGTACTTC.

V and J are TRBV5-1 and TRBJ2-5; D not resolved. CDR1 and CDR2 (germline): SGHRS, YFSETQ. The germline V and J ends were trimmed by 2 bases and 2 bases, with 7 bases remaining between them. This CDR3 spans 13 amino acids. The CDR3 is CASSFQDQETQYF. DNA for the CDR3: TGCGCCAGCAGCTTCCAGGATCAAGAGACCCAGTACTTC.

V is TRBV7-2 and J is TRBJ1-5; no clear D gene. The length of the CDR3 is 14 residues. Per the germline V gene, CDR1 is SGHTA and CDR2 is FQGNSA. V dropped 5 bases and J dropped 1 base, with 9 bases sitting between them. The DNA of the CDR3 is TGTGCCAGCAGCAAAGGAGGGAGCAATCAGCCCCAGCATTTT. This translates into CASSKGGSNQPQHF.

The CDR3 reads CASSKTGGDTGELFF. The DNA for the CDR3 is TGTGCCAGCAGTAAAACAGGGGGGGACACCGGGGAGCTGTTTTTT. The chain couples TRBV6-1 to TRBJ2-2; the D gene is possibly TRBD1 (8 bases). The CDR3 loop spans 15 amino acids. V lost 5 bases, J lost 3 bases, and 13 bases lay in between. From germline, CDR1 is MNHNS and CDR2 SASEGT.

V gene TRBV10-3 combines with J gene TRBJ1-2; 9 bases align to TRBD1. This CDR3 region has 16 residues. The germline gives CDR1 ENHRY, CDR2 SYGVKD. V was clipped by 5 bases and J by 2 bases; unmatched bases: 9. The CDR3 loop reads CAISQPRDRVNYGYTF. CDR3 DNA: TGTGCCATCAGTCAGCCACGGGACAGGGTAAACTATGGCTACACCTTC.

This rearrangement joins TRBV6-1 to TRBJ1-5; 8 bases map to TRBD1. V was pared by 9 bases and J by 5 bases, with 12 bases of the junction left unmatched. The CDR3 length is 15 residues. CDR1 is MNHNS, CDR2 SASEGT, per germline. CDR3 protein: CARGEPGQVYQPQHF. The DNA for the CDR3 is TGTGCCAGGGGAGAACCGGGACAGGTTTATCAGCCCCAGCATTTT.

V and J are TRBV5-4 and TRBJ2-2; 12 bases line up with TRBD2. CDR1 SGHNT and CDR2 YYREEE come from the germline V gene (reference sequence). The CDR3 is made up of 17 amino acids. Unmatched junction bases numbered 13, after V lost 4 bases and J lost 9 bases. This CDR3 is CASSTASGGAIGRELFF. Here the CDR3 DNA reads TGTGCCAGCAGCACCGCTAGCGGGGGGGCAATTGGCCGGGAGCTGTTTTTT.

The chain employs TRBV6-5 and TRBJ1-4; D remains ambiguous. V gave up 10 bases and J gave up 6 bases, with 15 bases separating them. Germline V lookup: CDR1 MNHEY, CDR2 SVGAGI. The CDR3 has 13 residues. CDR3 in amino acids: CATSRAHDEKLFF. CDR3 nucleotide sequence: TGTGCCACCTCCCGGGCCCACGATGAAAAACTGTTTTTT.

The chain links TRBV6-5 to TRBJ2-3; no definite D call. This CDR3 spans 12 amino acids. V lost 6 bases and J lost 2, with 6 bases in between. Germline V gives CDR1 MNHEY, CDR2 SVGAGI. CDR3 DNA: TGTGCCAGCAGCAAGACCACAGATACGCAGTATTTT. It yields the protein CASSKTTDTQYF.

This rearrangement joins TRBV7-2 to TRBJ2-7, with 11 bases fitting TRBD1. CDR1 and CDR2 (germline): SGHTA, FQGNSA. The CDR3 extends over 16 amino acids. V lost 4 bases to trimming and J lost 1 base; unmatched junction nucleotides: 6. The CDR3 here is CASSSGGTGGSYEQYF. The CDR3 bases are TGTGCCAGCAGCTCCGGGGGGACAGGGGGATCCTACGAGCAGTACTTC.

V is TRBV7-2 and J is TRBJ2-7, with a possible D match to TRBD2 (5 bases). The CDR3 length is 15 residues. Germline loops: CDR1 SGHTA, CDR2 FQGNSA. The ends were cut back, 1 base at V and 2 bases at J, with 12 bases in the middle. CDR3: CASSLGSERTYEQYF. CDR3 DNA sequence: TGTGCCAGCAGCTTAGGATCGGAGCGGACCTACGAGCAGTACTTC.